This T cell receptor (beta chain) was identified in a study of shared clonotypes between healthy human individuals. Study-wide results and limits: The sharing of roughly 5% of naive CD4 clonotypes was seen across a handful of donors. When compared with the clonotypes that were shared by all four sorted-subset donors, the non-shared clonotypes turned out to have lower generation probabilities. Collection of samples was limited to blood; tissue repertoires likely differ.

Clones were read by immunoSEQ multiplex PCR, and TCRdb kept only the in-frame ones, dropping some. The table has 2 million to 2.5 million clones, about 92% seen once; the top ten hold about 0.39%. As regards this clone: Its target is unknown.

The split of CD4+ cells yielded CD45RA+ naive and CD45RA-negative memory subsets. The CDR3 extends over 12 amino acids. CDR1 and CDR2 (germline): MNHEY, SMNVEV (reference sequence). The V gene lost 7 bases and the J gene lost 2 bases, with 9 bases spanning the gap. The material sequenced was naive CD4+ T cells from PBMCs. Subset denoted: CD45RA+ positively selected. The source of this sequence is a man younger than 35 in good health. Some clones in this sample may be carry-over from other donors' samples. The genes are TRBV27 and TRBJ2-7; D unresolved. CDR3 residues: CASIQGPYEQYF. The CDR3 coding sequence is TGTGCCAGCATCCAAGGCCCCTACGAGCAGTACTTC.